The present T cell receptor (beta chain) was sequenced within a study of tumor and adjacent non-tumor tissue in lung cancer. Study-level background: Patients comprised 12 adenocarcinoma, a couple of squamous cell carcinoma and 1 small cell lung cancer.

The template was RNA from unsorted bulk tissue. The library came from three nested PCR rounds adapted from ARM-PCR protocols. From the multiplex PCR reads, TCRdb called clonotypes with MiXCR, one entry per CDR3 protein. The sample records under 150,000 distinct CDR3 sequences, around 65% being singletons. In this sample, this clonotype is medium-sized. Its antigen remains unknown. Germline assignment: CDR1 KGHSH and CDR2 LQKENI. The CDR3 consists of 13 residues. V dropped 8 bases and J dropped 5 bases, with 13 bases sitting between them. The study's findings and limits: Normal lung showed higher cumulative top 100 clone frequency than tumor. Significantly higher TCR diversity was found in tumor than normal lung.

The receptor's source is a man aged 55 to 70 with small cell lung cancer. Sequencing was carried out using lung tumor tissue. The V and J genes are TRBV18 and TRBJ2-1; D is possibly TRBD1 (6 bases). CDR3 coding DNA: TGTGCCAGCAGCTTAGGACAGAACAATGAGCAGTTCTTC. The encoded protein is CASSLGQNNEQFF.